This T cell receptor beta chain appears in the sequencing data of a study of beta chain features in type 1 diabetes. General study points: Researchers cautioned that cDNA sequencing could over-represent cells with high TCR expression. The question left open here concerned HLA type influencing TCRB rearrangement. In comparison with healthy donors, patients had naive, central memory and Treg TCRB repertoires that appeared more similar. Significant though moderate, a shortening of TCRB CDR3s appeared in all four CD4+ subsets of Type 1 diabetes patients.

About this clone itself: Antigen specificity is unknown.

This CDR3 is built from 14 residues. V was pared by 6 bases and J by 0 bases, with 3 bases of the junction left unmatched. Germline lookup yields CDR1 SGHTA and CDR2 FQGNSA. Every bit of the isolated RNA underwent reverse transcription, so sequencing read expressed TCRB transcripts. Naive, central memory and regulatory T cell samples produced a mean of about 3.4 million reads. Method: immunoSEQ multiplex PCR; TCRdb's copy keeps in-frame clones and lacks some. The top ten clones hold around 0.015% of a sample with around 280,000 clones, over 14% of them seen once. Sequenced: naive CD4+ T cells from blood. The V call is TRBV7-2, the J call TRBJ2-3; 7 bases fit TRBD1. This TCR derives from a man between 18 and 35 years old with type 1 diabetes. CDR3 in amino acids: CASRWGQSTDTQYF. The CDR3 DNA follows: TGTGCCAGCAGATGGGGACAGAGCACAGATACGCAGTATTTT.